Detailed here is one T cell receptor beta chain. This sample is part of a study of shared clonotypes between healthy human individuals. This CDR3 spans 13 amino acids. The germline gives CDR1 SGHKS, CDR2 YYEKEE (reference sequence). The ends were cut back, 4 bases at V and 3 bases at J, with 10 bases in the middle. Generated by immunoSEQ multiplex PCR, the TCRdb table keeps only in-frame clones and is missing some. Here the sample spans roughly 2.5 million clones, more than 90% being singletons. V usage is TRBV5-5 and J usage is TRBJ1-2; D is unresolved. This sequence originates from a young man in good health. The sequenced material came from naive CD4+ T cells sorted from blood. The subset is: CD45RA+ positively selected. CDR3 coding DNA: TGTGCCAGCAGCCAGGTTGGTGACTATGGCTACACCTTC. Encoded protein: CASSQVGDYGYTF.